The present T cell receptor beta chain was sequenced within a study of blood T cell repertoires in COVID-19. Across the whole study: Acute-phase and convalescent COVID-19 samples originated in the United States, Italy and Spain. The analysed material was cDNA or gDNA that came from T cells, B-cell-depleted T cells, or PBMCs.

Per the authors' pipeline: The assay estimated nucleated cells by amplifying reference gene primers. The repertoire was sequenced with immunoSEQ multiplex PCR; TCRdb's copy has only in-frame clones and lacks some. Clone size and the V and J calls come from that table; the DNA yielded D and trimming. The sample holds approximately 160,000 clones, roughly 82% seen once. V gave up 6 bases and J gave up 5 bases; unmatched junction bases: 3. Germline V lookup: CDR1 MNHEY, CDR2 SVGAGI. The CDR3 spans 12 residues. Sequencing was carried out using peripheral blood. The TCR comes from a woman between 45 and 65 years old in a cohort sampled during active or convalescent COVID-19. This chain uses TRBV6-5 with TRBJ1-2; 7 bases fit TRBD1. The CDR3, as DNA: TGTGCCAGCAGGACAGGGACGTATGGCTACACCTTC. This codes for CASRTGTYGYTF.